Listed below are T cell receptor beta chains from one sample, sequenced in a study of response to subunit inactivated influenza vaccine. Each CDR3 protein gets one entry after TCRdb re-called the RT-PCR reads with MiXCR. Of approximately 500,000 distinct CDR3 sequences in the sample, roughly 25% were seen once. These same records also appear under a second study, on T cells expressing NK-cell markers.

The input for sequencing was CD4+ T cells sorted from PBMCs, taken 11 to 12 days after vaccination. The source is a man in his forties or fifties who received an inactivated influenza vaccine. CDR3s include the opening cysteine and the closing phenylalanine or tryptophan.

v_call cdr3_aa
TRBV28 CASSSGLGLAGGKTQYF
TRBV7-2 CASSLVVAGTNYGYTF
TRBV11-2 CASSLERVTGPYEQYF
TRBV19 CASKDRVRAGELFF
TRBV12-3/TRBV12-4 CASSLRGSGELFF
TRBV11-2 CASSPRGPTETQYF
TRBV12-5 CASGLALTGYTF
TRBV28 CASSLKPWTSGSYNEQFF
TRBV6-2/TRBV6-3 CASSLDRASFYGYTF
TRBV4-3 CASSQDRWRLGNTGELFF
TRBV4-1 CASSQDSAGPSTDTQYF
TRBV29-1 CSVTFQGAKNIQYF
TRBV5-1 CAARSNTGELFF
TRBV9 CASSVGTSGDTDTQYF
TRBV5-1 CASSQTPGQTYEQYF
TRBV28 CASSLSSGQKLFF
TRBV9 CASSATPLAALPGELFF
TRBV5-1 CASIRTPSNQPQHF
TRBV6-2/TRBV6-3 CASTRTGGGYEQFF
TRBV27 CASSYRDDTEAFF
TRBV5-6 CASSPFDSQSKQFF
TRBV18 CASSPPLQGARGYTF
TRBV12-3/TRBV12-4 CASSLTHRQFYGYTF
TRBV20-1 CSAKPGTDNSPLHF
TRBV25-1 CASSENTGTETQYF
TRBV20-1 CSARMTAKPNCGYTF
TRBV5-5 CASSLVSTYNEQFF
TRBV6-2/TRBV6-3 CASSYLKGPGLASWSEQFF
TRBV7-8 CASSPTLTGRGANTGELFF
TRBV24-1 CATSDSRGMAQETQYF
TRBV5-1 CASSAGGGQGSQYF
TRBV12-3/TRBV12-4 CASSLGDLPVETQYF
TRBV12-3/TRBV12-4 CASSFGQGYNEQFF
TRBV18 CASSPLRGSETQYF
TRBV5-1 CASSLRRTGAGTDTQYF
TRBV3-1 CASSQRGTGNYGYTF
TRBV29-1 CSGSWGMNTEAFF
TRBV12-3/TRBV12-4 CASTDGGAKYF
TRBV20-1 CSAPGLAGAKLSYEQYF
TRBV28 CASRKPSGGYNEQFF
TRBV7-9 CASSYRLGQGAETQYF
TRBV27 CASSSQGRGPLHF
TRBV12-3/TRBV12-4 CASSRTYEQYF
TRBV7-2 CASSLDEQPQHF
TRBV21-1 CASSKPGQSETQYF
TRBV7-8 CASSLLDRGHSYEQYF
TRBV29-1 CSGLTGRDYEQYF
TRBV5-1 CASSLTASVSGANVLTF
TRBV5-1 CASRTSGGNHNEQFF
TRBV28 CASSLSGGGGETQYF
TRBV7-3 CASNTADNTGELFF
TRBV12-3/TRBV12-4 CASSRDSQRELFF
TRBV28 CASSLFFQFSEQFF
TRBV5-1 CASSSPGLGSTYEQYF
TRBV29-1 CSVQRGGQFTEAFF
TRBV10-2 CASSGSGGGNEQFF
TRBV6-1 CASSIREDTEAFF
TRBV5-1 CASAESTDTQYF